This T cell receptor beta chain was recorded in a study of blood T cell repertoires in COVID-19. For the study at large: COVID-19 samples from acute and convalescent phases originated in the United States, Italy and Spain. The cDNA or gDNA used as material had been derived from T cells, B-cell-depleted T cells, or PBMCs.

Under the authors' procedure: Using reference gene primer amplification, nucleated cell counts were estimated. Sequenced by immunoSEQ multiplex PCR; TCRdb stores in-frame clones only, minus some. Clonal size and the V and J genes are those of that table, whereas D and trimming came from the DNA. The top ten clones hold around 10% of a sample with about 260,000 clones, 83% of them seen once. This clone was recorded only once. This CDR3 spans 13 amino acids. Germline V gene data show CDR1 as MDHEN and CDR2 as SYDVKM. Losses at the gene ends were 5 bases for V and 3 bases for J; bases not matched to a gene: 3.

The TCR comes from a woman in her fifties or sixties who had recovered from COVID-19. The source material was peripheral blood. The rearrangement joins TRBV28 to TRBJ1-2; 7 bases map to TRBD1. CDR3 residues: CASSTGTDYGYTF. Written as DNA, the CDR3 is TGTGCCAGCAGTACCGGGACAGACTATGGCTACACCTTC.